Listed here are 21 T cell receptor beta chains from one sample, sequenced in a study of monozygotic twins with inflammatory bowel disease. TCRdb re-called the 5' RACE reads and catalogs CDR3 proteins one per entry, DNA excluded. The sample table sets out some 200,000 distinct CDR3 sequences. Sequenced sample: blood. These receptor sequences come from a human donor with ulcerative colitis or Crohn's disease, or a healthy co-twin of an affected twin (not recorded which).

The chain couples TRBV7-2 to TRBJ1-6. The CDR3 contains 13 residues. Germline CDR1 SGHTA, CDR2 FQGNSA. CDR3 amino acids: CASATLTYSPLHF.

The rearrangement uses TRBV24-1 and TRBJ2-1; TCRdb designates TRBD1, a call that cannot be tested without DNA. This CDR3 has 17 residues. The germline V gene has CDR1 KGHDR and CDR2 SFDVKD. The CDR3 is CATSDTGGDRKYNEQFF.

J is TRBJ1-5 and V is TRBV24-1. The V gene's germline CDR1 is KGHDR and CDR2 SFDVKD. The CDR3 spans 12 residues. The CDR3 sequence is CATSDTAQPQHF.

The chain is built from TRBV5-1 and TRBJ2-1; TCRdb reports TRBD1, a call that lacks DNA to check it against. The CDR3 extends over 13 amino acids. Germline V gene data show CDR1 as SGHRS and CDR2 as YFSETQ. The chain's CDR3 is CASRGGCQDEQFF.

CDR3 residues: CASSSHLGEIGRAPQYF. The chain has TRBV12-3 or TRBV12-4 and TRBJ2-5; the D call of TRBD2 rests on TCRdb alone, since no DNA is present to check it. The CDR3 is 17 residues long.

The chain joins TRBV5-1 to TRBJ2-3; absent DNA, TCRdb's TRBD2 call cannot be checked. There are 17 residues in the CDR3. CDR1 and CDR2 from the germline V gene are SGHRS and YFSETQ. The CDR3 sequence is CASSPGPSGWTTDTQYF.

The chain links TRBV6-1 to TRBJ2-7; with no DNA, the TCRdb D assignment of TRBD1 cannot be verified. This CDR3 has 13 amino acids. Germline CDR1 MNHNS, CDR2 SASEGT. CDR3 sequence: CASNRDRFDEQYF.

The J gene is TRBJ1-1, the V gene TRBV7-6; TCRdb names TRBD1, which stays unverified in the absence of DNA. There are 18 residues in the CDR3. Germline loops: CDR1 SGHVS, CDR2 FNYEAQ. The CDR3 loop is CASSSSSGGFKLKTEAFF.

This chain's CDR3 is CASSVAGGRNTGELFF. The V and J genes are TRBV6-1 and TRBJ2-2; no DNA is available, so the TRBD1 call from TCRdb remains unchecked. CDR3 length: 16 amino acids. Per germline, CDR1 MNHNS and CDR2 SASEGT.

The J gene is TRBJ1-4, the V gene TRBV6-6; TCRdb returns TRBD1, unconfirmable since there is no DNA. The CDR3 is 14 residues long. Germline assignment: CDR1 MNHNY and CDR2 SVGAGI (reference sequence). The CDR3 sequence: CASSYSGGDEKLFF.

This chain links TRBV4-2 with TRBJ2-6; TCRdb returns TRBD1, unconfirmable since there is no DNA. This CDR3 region has 15 residues. Per germline, CDR1 LGHNA and CDR2 YNFKEQ. This chain's CDR3 is CASRGTGTGANVLTF.

The chain recombines TRBV2 with TRBJ1-2; TCRdb calls TRBD1, which cannot be checked without DNA. This CDR3 is 14 amino acids long. The germline gives CDR1 SNHLY, CDR2 FYNNEI. This chain's CDR3 is CASSVGTGMDGYTF. The full variable domain, completed using reference TRBV2 and TRBJ1-2, is EPEVTQTPSHQVTQMGQEVILRCVPISNHLYFYWYRQILGQKVEFLVSFYNNEISEKSEIFDDQFSVERPDGSNFTLKIRSTKLEDSAMYFCASSVGTGMDGYTFGSGTRLTVV.

The V call is TRBV27, the J call TRBJ1-2. The CDR3 length is 13 residues. In germline, CDR1 is MNHEY, CDR2 SMNVEV (reference sequence). The CDR3 loop is CASSLSPMGGYTF.

The chain has TRBV29-1 and TRBJ1-5; TCRdb outputs TRBD1, but without DNA this stays unchecked. This CDR3 has 13 amino acids. CDR1 SQVTM and CDR2 ANQGSEA come from the germline V gene. CDR3 protein: CSVRAGSNQPQHF.

The J gene is TRBJ1-2, the V gene TRBV20-1. This CDR3 comprises 14 residues. The germline V gene encodes CDR1 DFQATT and CDR2 SNEGSKA (reference sequence). The CDR3 loop reads CSARGREGYYGYTF.

The gene calls are TRBV2 and TRBJ2-2; no DNA is available, so the TRBD2 call from TCRdb remains unchecked. Germline-derived CDR1 and CDR2 are SNHLY and FYNNEI. The CDR3 loop spans 16 amino acids. The CDR3 sequence is CASRELAGGFPGELFF.

This chain uses TRBV20-1 with TRBJ2-7. CDR1 is DFQATT, CDR2 SNEGSKA, per germline (reference sequence). This CDR3 spans 13 amino acids. This CDR3 is CSARDRVTYEQYF.

The chain is built from TRBV29-1 and TRBJ1-2; TCRdb calls TRBD1, which cannot be checked without DNA. The length of the CDR3 is 13 residues. The germline V gene has CDR1 SQVTM and CDR2 ANQGSEA. The CDR3 spells CSVFQGGDYGYTF.

The genes are TRBV11-3 and TRBJ2-3. Germline values: CDR1 SGHNT, CDR2 YENEEA. The CDR3 contains 13 residues. The CDR3 here is CASSFTPNERQYF. Full variable domain (missing parts from reference TRBV11-3 and TRBJ2-3): EAGVVQSPRYKIIEKKQPVAFWCNPISGHNTLYWYLQNLGQGPELLIRYENEEAVDDSQLPKDRFSAERLKGVDSTLKIQPAELGDSAVYLCASSFTPNERQYFGPGTRLTVL.

The genes are TRBV4-2 and TRBJ2-7; the D call of TRBD2 rests on TCRdb alone, since no DNA is present to check it. Germline CDR1 LGHNA, CDR2 YNFKEQ. The CDR3 has 15 amino acids. The CDR3 sequence: CASSLETSGIYEQYF.

V usage is TRBV29-1 and J usage is TRBJ1-1; TCRdb selects TRBD1, and the lack of DNA leaves this call unchecked. CDR3 length equals 16 residues. Looked up from germline, CDR1 is SQVTM and CDR2 is ANQGSEA. The CDR3: CSVEGGTGGRGTEAFF.